This entry lists 8 T cell receptor beta chains sequenced from one sample in a study of blood T cell repertoires in COVID-19. Clones were read by immunoSEQ multiplex PCR, and TCRdb kept only the in-frame ones, dropping some. The sample comprises more than 300,000 clones, about 88% of which are singletons, and 0.9% to 1.5% rests with the top ten. The sequencing sample was made of PBMCs or T cells enriched from blood (not recorded which). These receptors were obtained from a woman between 18 and 29 years old who had recovered from COVID-19.

The chain carries TRBV21-1 and TRBJ2-1; TRBD2 reflects the table's D call only, with no check against the DNA. TRBV21-1 is described as a pseudogene. The CDR3 is 16 residues long. Written as DNA, the CDR3 is TGTGCCAGCAGCCCTTCCCGGCCGGGGGGTTACAATGAGCAGTTCTTC. Protein: CASSPSRPGGYNEQFF.

The rearrangement joins TRBV6-5 to TRBJ1-3; no reliable D call. This CDR3 region has 16 residues. Germline V lookup: CDR1 MNHEY, CDR2 SVGAGI. The V end lost 0 bases, the J end lost 0 bases, and 9 bases lay between the germline ends. The CDR3 region is CASSYSRVSSGNTIYF. The CDR3 region has the DNA TGTGCCAGCAGTTACTCGAGGGTATCCTCTGGAAACACCATATATTTT.

This clone was observed a few times. The rearrangement joins TRBV7-6 to TRBJ1-3; D is ambiguous. The germline CDR1 and CDR2 sequences are SGHVS and FNYEAQ. The CDR3 is 14 residues long. V was trimmed by 0 bases and J by 8 bases, leaving 11 bases between them. CDR3 sequence: CASSLANRRDTIYF. CDR3 nucleotides: TGTGCCAGCAGCTTAGCGAACAGACGCGACACCATATATTTT.

The chain employs TRBV3-1 (or the pseudogene TRBV3-2) and TRBJ2-2; D might be TRBD1 (6 bases). Germline loops: CDR1 LGHDT, CDR2 YNNKEL (reference sequence). V gave up 1 base and J gave up 4 bases, with 7 bases separating them. CDR3 length: 14 residues. Here the CDR3 reads CASSQAGATGELFF. The DNA for the CDR3 is TGTGCCAGCAGCCAAGCAGGGGCCACCGGGGAGCTGTTTTTT.

This chain links TRBV6-5 with TRBJ1-5, with 10 positions matching TRBD1. The V and J ends lost 5 bases and 7 bases, in that order; junction bases with no gene match: 2. CDR3 length: 13 residues. Germline V gene data show CDR1 as MNHEY and CDR2 as SVGAGI. In DNA, the CDR3 is TGTGCCAGCAGTCGACAGGGGGCCCAGCCCCAGCATTTT. Translated, it gives CASSRQGAQPQHF.

The rearrangement links TRBV14 to TRBJ1-1; 9 bases are a match to TRBD1. Losses at the gene ends were 4 bases for V and 4 bases for J; bases not matched to a gene: 1. The CDR3 covers 13 residues. The germline V gene encodes CDR1 SGHDN and CDR2 FVKESK. The CDR3 DNA reads TGTGCCAGCAGCCCACAGGGGGCCACTGAAGCTTTCTTT. Translating gives CASSPQGATEAFF.

V and J are TRBV5-6 and TRBJ1-3, with TRBD1 matching over 7 bases. Germline CDR1 and CDR2: SGHDT and YYEEEE. This CDR3 is 15 amino acids long. The V and J ends lost 4 bases and 4 bases, in that order; junction bases with no gene match: 8. The CDR3 loop is CASSPHTGVGNTIYF. The CDR3 region has the DNA TGTGCCAGCAGCCCACACACAGGGGTAGGAAACACCATATATTTT.

This chain joins TRBV9 and TRBJ2-3, with D maybe TRBD2 (6 bases). CDR1 and CDR2 (germline): SGDLS, YYNGEE. The CDR3 length is 15 residues. The V end lost 3 bases, the J end lost 4 bases, and 15 bases lay between the germline ends. The CDR3 here is CASSEQGIAADTQYF. For the CDR3, the DNA is TGTGCCAGCAGCGAGCAGGGCATAGCGGCAGATACGCAGTATTTT.